The T cell receptor beta chain under discussion was sequenced for a study of blood T cell repertoires in COVID-19 (dated by TCRdb to the early 2020s). Describing the broader study: Collaborator samples came from the United States, Italy and Spain and covered acute and convalescent phases of COVID-19. The material from the prospective study consisted of cDNA or gDNA derived from T cells, B-cell-depleted T cells, or PBMCs. Subjects who had been exposed to COVID-19, were actively infected with it, or had recovered from it provided the deeply sampled blood TCRbeta repertoires that made up the dataset. The repertoires were released in a freely available public database intended as a resource for research on the immune response to SARS-CoV-2. Samples were obtained from the ongoing ImmuneRACE study (first 160 participants) and from 950 to 1,500 subjects provided by 6 global collaborators. The sample metadata nearly always contained a de-identified subject ID, COVID-19 status, age in years and sex. Where available, HLA class I and class II types were taken from metadata supplied by the sample provider and were not determined by assay-based typing.

This clone came up a few times. What antigen it recognizes has not been identified. Base-call qualities are not available, and no considerably larger clone is one nucleotide away. The identical CDR3 is also encoded by other nucleotide sequences in the sample. The investigation overall reported the following: How much clinical and demographic metadata was included differed by source and by participant, and the metadata was provided uncurated.

The collaborating institutions used their own protocols to collect whole blood in K2EDTA tubes. Collaborator samples were shipped for TCRbeta analysis as frozen whole blood, isolated PBMCs, or DNA extracted from either sample type. TCRbeta CDR3 regions were amplified from genomic DNA using the immunoSEQ Assay, a bias-controlled multiplex PCR. Under the source paper's analysis protocol: Within the assay, amplification of reference gene primers was used to estimate how many nucleated cells each sample contained. To quantify the absolute abundance of each unique TCRbeta CDR3 rearrangement, sequence reads were collapsed and filtered. For each sample, productive Simpson clonality was calculated by taking the square root of Simpson's diversity index across productive rearrangements. TCRdb mirrors the immuneACCESS table, restricted to in-frame sequences. Some clones are absent from its copies; in checked studies, under half trace to an unresolved V gene, and the reason for the others is unknown. From that table come the V and J calls and clone size; the DNA was used to work out D and trimming. Recorded for this sample are tens of thousands of clones; 65% to 85% of them occurred a single time. The ten largest make up around 28% of the sample.

The junction shows trimming of 4 bases on V and 1 base on J, and the gene matches do not reach 6 bases of it. The CDR3 starts with the cysteine, ends with the phenylalanine, and has 17 residues. Kept here is only the CDR3 DNA, which spans 51 bases and is read in frame from base 1. CDR1 and CDR2, looked up from the germline V gene, are MNHNS and SASEGT. The chain uses TRBV6-1 and TRBJ2-4, with 11 bases matching TRBD1. This clonotype originated in a human donor in a cohort sampled during active COVID-19. Sequenced sample: peripheral blood. The nucleotide sequence reads as follows: TGTGCCAGCAGTGCCGGGACAGGGGGTTCGGCCAAAAACATTCAGTACTTC. The encoded protein is CASSAGTGGSAKNIQYF.